This T cell receptor beta chain appears in the sequencing data of a study of OX40 agonist ivuxolimab in advanced cancers. Germline values: CDR1 SGHNT, CDR2 YENEEA. The CDR3 is 14 amino acids. Trimming took off 5 bases at V and 5 bases at J, with 16 bases between the two ends. To note about this clone: Its antigen is not identified.

This table comes from immunoSEQ multiplex PCR, and its TCRdb copy is limited to in-frame clones, with some not included. Here the sample spans 60,000 to 70,000 clones, 80% to 90% being singletons. Study-level findings and limits: At 0.1 to 3.0 mg/kg, CD4+ and CD8+ blood T cells expanded clonally by week 6.

The sequence derives from an adult with an advanced solid tumor such as melanoma, head and neck, liver or kidney cancer. V and J are TRBV11-3 and TRBJ2-7; tentative D call: TRBD2 (6 bases). Sequenced material: CD4+ or CD8+ T cells sorted from blood, taken in a trial of the OX40 agonist ivuxolimab. The CDR3: CASSTMTSSNEQYF. The CDR3 DNA is TGTGCCAGCAGCACCATGACTAGTTCGAACGAGCAGTACTTC.